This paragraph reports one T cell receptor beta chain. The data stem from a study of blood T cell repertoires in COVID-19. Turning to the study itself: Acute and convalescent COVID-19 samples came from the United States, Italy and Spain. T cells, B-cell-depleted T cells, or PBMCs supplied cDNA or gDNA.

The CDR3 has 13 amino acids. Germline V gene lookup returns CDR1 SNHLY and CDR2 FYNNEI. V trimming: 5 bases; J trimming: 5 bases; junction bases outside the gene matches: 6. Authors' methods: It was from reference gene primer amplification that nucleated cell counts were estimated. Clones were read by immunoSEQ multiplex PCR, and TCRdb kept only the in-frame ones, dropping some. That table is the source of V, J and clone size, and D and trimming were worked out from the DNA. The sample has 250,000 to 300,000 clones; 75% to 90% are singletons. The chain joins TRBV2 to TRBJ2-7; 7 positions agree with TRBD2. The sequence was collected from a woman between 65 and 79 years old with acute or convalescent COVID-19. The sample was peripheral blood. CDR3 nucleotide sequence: TGTGCCAGCAGTCGAAGCGGGGAGAACGAGCAGTACTTC. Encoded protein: CASSRSGENEQYF.